These 23 T cell receptor beta chains were sequenced from one sample in a study of cytomegalovirus exposure and HLA in healthy donors. Both 60 Vbeta primers and 13 Jbeta primers went into the PCR. TCRdb's table, derived via immunoSEQ multiplex PCR, lists solely in-frame clones and lacks some. Of 120,000 or so clones in the sample, 86% were seen once. The specimen was PBMCs. These receptor sequences come from a man aged 40-49 years in good health and CMV-seronegative.

This sequence joins TRBV5-1 and TRBJ1-5; D gene ambiguous. Per germline, CDR1 SGHRS and CDR2 YFSETQ. This CDR3 contains 13 residues. Trimming removed 0 bases at V and 6 bases at J, with 7 bases between. The CDR3: CASSLGAGQPQHF. The CDR3 DNA sequence: TGCGCCAGCAGCTTGGGAGCCGGTCAGCCCCAGCATTTT.

This clone came up a few times. The gene calls are TRBV5-6 and TRBJ1-6, with a weak D call TRBD1 (5 bases). This CDR3 has 15 amino acids. The V end lost 1 base, the J end lost 9 bases, and 14 bases lay between the germline ends. Germline CDR1 reads SGHDT; CDR2 reads YYEEEE. CDR3 bases: TGTGCCAGCAGCTTGTCAGCAGGGTTGAGTTCACCCCTCCACTTT. Translating it yields CASSLSAGLSSPLHF.

The chain recombines TRBV2 with TRBJ2-5; the match to TRBD1 covers 9 bases. V lost 6 bases and J lost 5; bases outside the gene matches: 10. Germline V CDR1 and CDR2: SNHLY, FYNNEI. CDR3 length equals 15 residues. The CDR3 DNA is TGTGCCAGCAGAGTACAGGGGGCGCCGGGGGAGACCCAGTACTTC. It specifies CASRVQGAPGETQYF.

V usage is TRBV6-5 and J usage is TRBJ1-1, with no clear D. There are 13 residues in the CDR3. The germline gives CDR1 MNHEY, CDR2 SVGAGI. Deletions cut 7 bases from V and 3 bases from J, with 12 bases between. The CDR3 region is CASTRRSDTEAFF. In DNA form, the CDR3 reads TGTGCCAGCACGCGTAGATCGGACACTGAAGCTTTCTTT.

The CDR3 nucleotides read TGTGCCAGCAGCTGGGGGACAGAGGGTCTAGCCAAAAACATTCAGTACTTC. It encodes CASSWGTEGLAKNIQYF. The chain uses TRBV5-6 and TRBJ2-4; 7 bases agree with TRBD1. Germline assignment: CDR1 SGHDT and CDR2 YYEEEE. J was trimmed by 0 bases and V by 3 bases; bases with no gene match: 9. CDR3 length: 17 amino acids. The whole variable domain, filled in from reference TRBV5-6 and TRBJ2-4, reads DAGVTQSPTHLIKTRGQQVTLRCSPKSGHDTVSWYQQALGQGPQFIFQYYEEEERQRGNFPDRFSGHQFPNYSSELNVNALLLGDSALYLCASSWGTEGLAKNIQYFGAGTRLSVL.

The chain joins TRBV6-6 to TRBJ2-7; 7 positions agree with TRBD1. The CDR3 covers 12 residues. Germline lookup yields CDR1 MNHNY and CDR2 SVGAGI (reference sequence). V shed 5 bases, J shed 8 bases, and the junction held 6 bases outside the gene matches. This CDR3 reads CASSDRQGKQYF. The DNA of the CDR3 is TGTGCCAGCAGTGACCGACAGGGTAAGCAGTACTTC.

This chain links TRBV2 with TRBJ2-7; D unresolved. The CDR3 runs to 12 residues. V shed 2 bases and J shed 7 bases, with 9 bases lying between them. CDR1 is SNHLY, CDR2 FYNNEI, per germline. This CDR3 is CASSEPVVEQYF. The CDR3 DNA follows: TGTGCCAGCAGTGAACCGGTCGTGGAGCAGTACTTC.

The V and J genes are TRBV28 and TRBJ1-5; D remains ambiguous. The CDR3 consists of 13 residues. Trimming took off 1 base at V and 7 bases at J, with 8 bases between the two ends. Germline CDR1 and CDR2: MDHEN and SYDVKM. CDR3 sequence reads: CASSLLAPQPQHF. DNA of the CDR3: TGTGCCAGCAGTTTATTAGCTCCCCAGCCCCAGCATTTT.

The J gene is TRBJ2-7, the V gene TRBV5-6, with 7 bases lining up with TRBD1. V was pared by 4 bases and J by 2 bases, with 9 bases of the junction left unmatched. Per the germline V gene, CDR1 is SGHDT and CDR2 is YYEEEE. The CDR3 runs 15 residues. CDR3 sequence (DNA): TGTGCCAGCAGCCCGGCCGGGACAGCAGCCTACGAGCAGTACTTC. Protein sequence: CASSPAGTAAYEQYF.

The chain uses TRBV28 and TRBJ1-6, with D possibly being TRBD1 (6 bases). Germline CDR1 is MDHEN and CDR2 is SYDVKM. The CDR3 is 14 amino acids. V gave up 3 bases and J gave up 5 bases, with 8 bases separating them. CDR3 amino acids: CASSFNRDNSPLHF. The CDR3 DNA reads as TGTGCCAGCAGTTTCAACAGGGATAATTCACCCCTCCACTTT.

The chain couples TRBV12-5 to TRBJ2-7; the D gene is possibly TRBD2 (6 bases). Germline V gene data show CDR1 as LGHNT and CDR2 as FRNRAP. Trimming took 2 bases from V and 6 from J, leaving 8 bases between them. This CDR3 comprises 12 residues. The CDR3: CASGLYGGEQYF. As DNA, the CDR3 is TGTGCTAGTGGTTTGTACGGGGGCGAGCAGTACTTC.

The V and J genes are TRBV7-3 and TRBJ1-4; 11 nucleotides align to TRBD1. CDR1 and CDR2 from the germline V gene are SGHTA and FQGTGA. There are 15 residues in the CDR3. V lost 2 bases and J lost 7; bases outside the gene matches: 3. CDR3 loop: CASSLSGTGGEKLFF. The CDR3 DNA reads as TGTGCCAGCAGCTTATCCGGGACAGGGGGTGAAAAACTGTTTTTT.

The chain is built from TRBV4-1 and TRBJ1-1; D is ambiguous. Germline lookup yields CDR1 MGHRA and CDR2 YSYEKL. V was cut by 5 bases and J by 4 bases, with 14 bases left in between. This CDR3 is 14 amino acids long. The CDR3 sequence is CASSAEGGVTEAFF. CDR3 nucleotides: TGCGCCAGCAGCGCCGAGGGTGGTGTCACTGAAGCTTTCTTT.

This rearrangement joins TRBV6-6 to TRBJ1-6, with D hard to call. CDR1 and CDR2 (germline): MNHNY, SVGAGI (reference sequence). The CDR3 is 15 residues long. V was trimmed by 6 bases and J by 0 bases, leaving 9 bases between them. CDR3 sequence reads: CASRAAGSYNSPLHF. CDR3 in DNA: TGTGCCAGCAGAGCGGCAGGCTCCTATAATTCACCCCTCCACTTT.

The chain is built from TRBV14 and TRBJ2-6, with no clear D. CDR3 size: 18 residues. CDR1 and CDR2 (germline): SGHDN, FVKESK. V lost 2 bases, J lost 1 base, and 15 bases lay in between. The DNA for the CDR3 is TGTGCCAGCAGCCAAACATTGGCCACCAGGTCTGGGGCCAACGTCCTGACTTTC. It translates to CASSQTLATRSGANVLTF. Looking up the rest from reference TRBV14 and TRBJ2-6 gives the full variable domain: EAGVTQFPSHSVIEKGQTVTLRCDPISGHDNLYWYRRVMGKEIKFLLHFVKESKQDESGMPNNRFLAERTGGTYSTLKVQPAELEDSGVYFCASSQTLATRSGANVLTFGAGSRLTVL.

The chain couples TRBV5-1 to TRBJ1-1; D is undetermined. Germline V gene sequence: CDR1 SGHRS, CDR2 YFSETQ. The CDR3 has 14 residues. Trimming left V 4 bases short and J 1 base short, with 11 bases between. CDR3 residues: CASSGEDANTEAFF. The CDR3, as DNA: TGCGCCAGCAGCGGGGAGGATGCGAACACTGAAGCTTTCTTT.

The V gene is TRBV6-6, the J gene TRBJ1-5, with D perhaps matching TRBD1 (5 bases). Germline-derived CDR1 and CDR2 are MNHNY and SVGAGI (reference sequence). Between the trimmed V and J ends, which lost 7 bases and 7 bases, there was a span of 17 bases. This CDR3 has 14 residues. CDR3 nucleotide sequence: TGTGCCAGCATCGGGTCTGGGGGGGGGCAGCCCCAGCATTTT. Translation gives CASIGSGGGQPQHF.

The genes are TRBV5-1 and TRBJ2-7; 7 bases align to TRBD1. Germline lookup yields CDR1 SGHRS and CDR2 YFSETQ. V lost 1 base and J lost 0; bases outside the gene matches: 4. The CDR3 has 15 residues. Here the CDR3 DNA reads TGCGCCAGCAGCTTGCCAGGGGGATCCTCCTACGAGCAGTACTTC. Translation: CASSLPGGSSYEQYF.

The chain uses TRBV7-2 and TRBJ1-5; unclear D gene. The V gene lost 0 bases and the J gene lost 10 bases, with 7 bases spanning the gap. This CDR3 has 12 residues. The V gene's germline CDR1 is SGHTA and CDR2 FQGNSA. The CDR3 nucleotides read TGTGCCAGCAGCTTAGCGAGCGGTCCCCAGCATTTT. Translating it yields CASSLASGPQHF. The full variable domain, rest sourced from reference TRBV7-2 and TRBJ1-5, is GAGVSQSPSNKVTEKGKDVELRCDPISGHTALYWYRQSLGQGLEFLIYFQGNSAPDKSGLPSDRFSAERTGGSVSTLTIQRTQQEDSAVYLCASSLASGPQHFGDGTRLSIL.

This chain joins TRBV7-7 and TRBJ2-5; a weak D match, TRBD1 (5 bases). This CDR3 comprises 13 residues. V lost 5 bases and J lost 4, with 11 bases in between. CDR1 is SSHAT, CDR2 FNYEAQ, per germline (reference sequence). The CDR3 spells CASSLLGLETQYF. The CDR3 coding sequence is TGTGCCAGCAGCCTCCTGGGGCTAGAGACCCAGTACTTC.

The chain employs TRBV28 and TRBJ1-4, with TRBD1 matching 9 bases. The CDR3 is 14 amino acids. Trimming cost V 6 bases and J 5 bases; bases outside gene matches: 4. Germline-derived CDR1 and CDR2 are MDHEN and SYDVKM. CDR3 bases: TGTGCCAGCAGATCCGGGACAGGGAATGAAAAACTGTTTTTT. Its protein is CASRSGTGNEKLFF.

This clone has only one observation. The chain carries TRBV30 and TRBJ2-7; 9 bases line up with TRBD1. The CDR3 covers 13 residues. V lost 4 bases, J lost 7 bases, and 8 bases stayed unmatched. The germline V gene has CDR1 GTSNPN and CDR2 SVGIG (reference sequence). This chain's CDR3 is CAWIKQGAGEQYF. CDR3 DNA: TGTGCCTGGATCAAACAGGGGGCAGGGGAGCAGTACTTC.

The J gene is TRBJ1-2, the V gene TRBV7-2; D remains ambiguous. The V and J ends lost 1 base and 4 bases respectively, with 7 bases between them. This CDR3 has 13 amino acids. Germline V lookup: CDR1 SGHTA, CDR2 FQGNSA. CDR3 nucleotides: TGTGCCAGCAGCTTAGGAGGGCTCTATGGCTACACCTTC. Amino acids: CASSLGGLYGYTF.